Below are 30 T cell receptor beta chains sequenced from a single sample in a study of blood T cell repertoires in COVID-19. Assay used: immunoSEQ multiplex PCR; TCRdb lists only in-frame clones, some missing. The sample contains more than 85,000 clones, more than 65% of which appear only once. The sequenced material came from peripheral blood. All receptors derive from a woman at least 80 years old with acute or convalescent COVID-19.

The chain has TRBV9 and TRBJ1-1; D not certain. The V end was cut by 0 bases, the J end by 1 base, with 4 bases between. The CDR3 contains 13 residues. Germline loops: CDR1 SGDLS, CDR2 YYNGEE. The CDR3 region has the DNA TGTGCCAGCAGCGTAGGGCCGAACACTGAAGCTTTCTTT. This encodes CASSVGPNTEAFF.

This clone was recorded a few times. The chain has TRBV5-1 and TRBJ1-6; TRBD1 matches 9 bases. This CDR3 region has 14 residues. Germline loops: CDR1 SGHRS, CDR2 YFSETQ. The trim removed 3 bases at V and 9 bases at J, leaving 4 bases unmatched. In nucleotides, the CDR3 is TGCGCCAGCAGCTCGGGACAGGGTGGTTCACCCCTCCACTTT. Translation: CASSSGQGGSPLHF.

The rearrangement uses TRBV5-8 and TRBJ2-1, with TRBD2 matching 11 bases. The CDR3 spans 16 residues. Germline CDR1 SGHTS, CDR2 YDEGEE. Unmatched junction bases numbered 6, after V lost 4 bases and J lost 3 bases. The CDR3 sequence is CASSVLAGGDYNEQFF. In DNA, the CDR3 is TGTGCCAGCAGCGTTCTAGCGGGAGGCGACTACAATGAGCAGTTCTTC.

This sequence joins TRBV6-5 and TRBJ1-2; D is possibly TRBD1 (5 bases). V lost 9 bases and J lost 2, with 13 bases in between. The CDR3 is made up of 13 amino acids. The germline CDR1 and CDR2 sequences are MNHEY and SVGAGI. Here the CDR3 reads CASREGPNYGYTF. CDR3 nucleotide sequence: TGTGCCAGTCGGGAGGGACCGAACTATGGCTACACCTTC.

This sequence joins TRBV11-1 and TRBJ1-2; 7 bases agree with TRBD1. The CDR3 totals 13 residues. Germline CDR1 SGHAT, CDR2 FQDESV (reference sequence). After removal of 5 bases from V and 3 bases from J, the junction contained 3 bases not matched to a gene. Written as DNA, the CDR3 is TGTGCCAGCAGCGAGGGGACAGACTATGGCTACACCTTC. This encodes CASSEGTDYGYTF.

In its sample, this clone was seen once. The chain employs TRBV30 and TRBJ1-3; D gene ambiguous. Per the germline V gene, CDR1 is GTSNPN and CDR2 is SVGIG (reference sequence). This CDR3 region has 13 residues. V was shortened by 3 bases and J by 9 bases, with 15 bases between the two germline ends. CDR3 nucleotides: TGTGCCTGGAGCGTTGCGGCCTTTCGCACCATATATTTT. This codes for CAWSVAAFRTIYF.

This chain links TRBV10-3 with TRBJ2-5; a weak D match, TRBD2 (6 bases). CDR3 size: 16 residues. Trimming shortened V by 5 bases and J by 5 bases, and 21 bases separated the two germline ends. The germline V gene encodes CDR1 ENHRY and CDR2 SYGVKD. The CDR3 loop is CAISPNSGTAGETQYF. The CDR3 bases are TGTGCCATCAGTCCTAACTCCGGGACTGCAGGCGAGACCCAGTACTTC.

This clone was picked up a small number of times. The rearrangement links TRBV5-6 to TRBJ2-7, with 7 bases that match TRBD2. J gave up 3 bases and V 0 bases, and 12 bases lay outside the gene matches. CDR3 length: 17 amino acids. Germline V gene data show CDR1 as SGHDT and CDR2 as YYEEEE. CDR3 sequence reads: CASSLAVGGSYLYEQYF. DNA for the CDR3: TGTGCCAGCAGCTTGGCCGTGGGAGGGTCCTACCTCTACGAGCAGTACTTC.

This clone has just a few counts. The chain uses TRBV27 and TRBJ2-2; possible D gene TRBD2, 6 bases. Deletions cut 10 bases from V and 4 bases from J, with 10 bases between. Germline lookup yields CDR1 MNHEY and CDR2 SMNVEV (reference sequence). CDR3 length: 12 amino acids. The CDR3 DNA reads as TGTGCCACCGGGACTTTCACCGGGGAGCTGTTTTTT. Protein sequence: CATGTFTGELFF.

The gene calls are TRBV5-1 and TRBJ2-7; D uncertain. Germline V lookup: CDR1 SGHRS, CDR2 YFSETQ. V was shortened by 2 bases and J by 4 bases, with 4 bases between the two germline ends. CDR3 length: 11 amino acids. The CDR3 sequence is CASSFGYEQYF. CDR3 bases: TGCGCCAGCAGCTTCGGTTACGAGCAGTACTTC.

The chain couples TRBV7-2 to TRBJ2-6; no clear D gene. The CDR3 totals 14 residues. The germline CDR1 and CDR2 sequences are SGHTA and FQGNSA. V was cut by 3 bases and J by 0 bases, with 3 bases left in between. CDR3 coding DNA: TGTGCCAGCAGCTTGAGCTCTGGGGCCAACGTCCTGACTTTC. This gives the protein CASSLSSGANVLTF.

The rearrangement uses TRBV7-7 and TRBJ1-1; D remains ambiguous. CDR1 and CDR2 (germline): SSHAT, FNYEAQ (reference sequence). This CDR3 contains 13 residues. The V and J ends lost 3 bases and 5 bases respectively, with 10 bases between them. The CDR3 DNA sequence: TGTGCCAGCAGCTTTGGCCTGGAGACTGAAGCTTTCTTT. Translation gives CASSFGLETEAFF.

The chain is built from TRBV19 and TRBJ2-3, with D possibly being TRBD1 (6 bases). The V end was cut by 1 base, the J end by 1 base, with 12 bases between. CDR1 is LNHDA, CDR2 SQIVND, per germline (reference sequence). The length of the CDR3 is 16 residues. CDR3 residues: CASSIGGGWGTDTQYF. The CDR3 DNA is TGTGCCAGTAGTATAGGTGGGGGCTGGGGCACAGATACGCAGTATTTT.

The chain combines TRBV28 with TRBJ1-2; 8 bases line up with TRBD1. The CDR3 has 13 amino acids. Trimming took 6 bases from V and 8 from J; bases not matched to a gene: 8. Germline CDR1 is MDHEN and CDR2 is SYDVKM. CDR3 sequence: CASSPGQGGGYTF. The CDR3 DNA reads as TGTGCCAGCAGCCCCGGACAGGGAGGGGGCTACACCTTC.

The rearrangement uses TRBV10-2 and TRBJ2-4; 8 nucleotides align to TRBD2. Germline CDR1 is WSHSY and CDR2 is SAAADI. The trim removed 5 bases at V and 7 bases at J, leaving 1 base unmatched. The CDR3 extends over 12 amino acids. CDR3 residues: CASSPSGNIQYF. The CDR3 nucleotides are TGCGCCAGCAGTCCTAGCGGGAACATTCAGTACTTC.

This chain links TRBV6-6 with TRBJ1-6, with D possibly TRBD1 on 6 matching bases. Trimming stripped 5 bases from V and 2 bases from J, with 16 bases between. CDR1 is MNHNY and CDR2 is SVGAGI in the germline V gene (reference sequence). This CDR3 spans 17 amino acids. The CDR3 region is CASSPGGGFPYNSPLHF. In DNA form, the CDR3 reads TGTGCCAGCAGTCCGGGAGGGGGATTTCCCTATAATTCACCCCTCCACTTT.

CDR3 region: CASSSQGAGLSDTQYF. For the CDR3, the DNA is TGCGCCAGCAGCTCTCAGGGGGCGGGTCTCTCAGATACGCAGTATTTT. The V and J genes are TRBV5-1 and TRBJ2-3; TRBD1 matches 8 bases. The CDR3 has 16 residues. CDR1 and CDR2 from the germline V gene are SGHRS and YFSETQ. V lost 3 bases to trimming and J lost 4 bases; unmatched junction nucleotides: 10.

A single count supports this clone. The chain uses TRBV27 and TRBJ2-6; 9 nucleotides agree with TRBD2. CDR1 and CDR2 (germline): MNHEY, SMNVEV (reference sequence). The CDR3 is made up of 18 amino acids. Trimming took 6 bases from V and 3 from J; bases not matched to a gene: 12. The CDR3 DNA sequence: TGTGCCAGCAGAATCGGAGCGGGGGGTCCCCTTGGGGCCAACGTCCTGACTTTC. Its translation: CASRIGAGGPLGANVLTF.

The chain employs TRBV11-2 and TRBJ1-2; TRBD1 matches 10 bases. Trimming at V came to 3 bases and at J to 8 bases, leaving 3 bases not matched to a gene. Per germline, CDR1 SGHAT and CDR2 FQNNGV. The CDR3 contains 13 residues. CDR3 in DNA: TGTGCCAGCAGCTTCCCGGGACAGGGGGGCTACACCTTC. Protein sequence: CASSFPGQGGYTF.

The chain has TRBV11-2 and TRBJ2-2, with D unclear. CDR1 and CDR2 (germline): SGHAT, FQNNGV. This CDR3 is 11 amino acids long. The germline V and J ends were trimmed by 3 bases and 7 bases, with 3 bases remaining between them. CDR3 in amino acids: CASSFNGELFF. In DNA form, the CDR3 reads TGTGCCAGCAGCTTTAACGGGGAGCTGTTTTTT. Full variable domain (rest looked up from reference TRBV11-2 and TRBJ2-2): EAGVAQSPRYKIIEKRQSVAFWCNPISGHATLYWYQQILGQGPKLLIQFQNNGVVDDSQLPKDRFSAERLKGVDSTLKIQPAKLEDSAVYLCASSFNGELFFGEGSRLTVL.

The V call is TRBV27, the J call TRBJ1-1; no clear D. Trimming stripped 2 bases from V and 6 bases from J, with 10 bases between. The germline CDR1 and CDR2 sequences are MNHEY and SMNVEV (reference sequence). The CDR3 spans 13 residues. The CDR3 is CASSLKPGSEAFF. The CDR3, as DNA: TGTGCCAGCAGTTTAAAGCCGGGGTCTGAAGCTTTCTTT.

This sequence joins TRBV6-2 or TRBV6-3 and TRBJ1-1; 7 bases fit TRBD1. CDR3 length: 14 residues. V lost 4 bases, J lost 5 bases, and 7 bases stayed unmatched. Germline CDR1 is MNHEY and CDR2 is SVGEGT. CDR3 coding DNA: TGTGCCAGCAGTTGGACAGGTGAAGGGACTGAAGCTTTCTTT. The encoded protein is CASSWTGEGTEAFF.

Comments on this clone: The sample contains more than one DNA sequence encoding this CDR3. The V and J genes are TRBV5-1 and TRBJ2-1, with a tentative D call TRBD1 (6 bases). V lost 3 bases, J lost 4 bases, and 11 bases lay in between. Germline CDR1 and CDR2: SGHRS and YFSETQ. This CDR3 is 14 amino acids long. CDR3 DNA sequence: TGCGCCAGCAGCTCGGACAGAGTTTACAATGAGCAGTTCTTC. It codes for CASSSDRVYNEQFF.

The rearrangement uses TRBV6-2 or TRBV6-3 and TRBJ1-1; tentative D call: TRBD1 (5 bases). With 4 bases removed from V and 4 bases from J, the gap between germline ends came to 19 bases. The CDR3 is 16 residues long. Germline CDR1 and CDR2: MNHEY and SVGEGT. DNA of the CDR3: TGTGCCAGCAGTTTCCCGCCCTGGCAGGGTCGCACTGAAGCTTTCTTT. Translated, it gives CASSFPPWQGRTEAFF.

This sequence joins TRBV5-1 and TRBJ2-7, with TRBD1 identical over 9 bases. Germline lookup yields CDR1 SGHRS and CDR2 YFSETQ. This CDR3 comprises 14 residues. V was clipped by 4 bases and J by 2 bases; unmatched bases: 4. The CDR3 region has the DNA TGCGCCAGCAGCGTGGGACAGGGCCCCTACGAGCAGTACTTC. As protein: CASSVGQGPYEQYF.

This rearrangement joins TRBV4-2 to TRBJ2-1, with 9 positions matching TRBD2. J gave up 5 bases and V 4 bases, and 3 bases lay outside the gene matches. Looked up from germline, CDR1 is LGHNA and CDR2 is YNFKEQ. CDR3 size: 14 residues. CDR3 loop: CASSRGGGNNEQFF. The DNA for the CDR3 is TGTGCCAGCAGCCGCGGGGGGGGAAACAATGAGCAGTTCTTC.

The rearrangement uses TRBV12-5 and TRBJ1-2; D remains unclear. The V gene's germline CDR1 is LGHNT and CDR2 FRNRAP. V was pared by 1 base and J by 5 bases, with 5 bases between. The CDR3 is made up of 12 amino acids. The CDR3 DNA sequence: TGTGCTAGTGGTTTGGACAGTTATGGCTACACCTTC. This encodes CASGLDSYGYTF.

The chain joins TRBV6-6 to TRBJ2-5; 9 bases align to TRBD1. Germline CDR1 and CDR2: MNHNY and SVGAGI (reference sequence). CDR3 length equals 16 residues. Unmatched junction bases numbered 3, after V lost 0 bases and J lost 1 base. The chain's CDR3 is CASSYSTGQGQETQYF. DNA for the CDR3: TGTGCCAGCAGTTACTCTACGGGACAGGGCCAAGAGACCCAGTACTTC.

The CDR3 loop is CASSLTRGGSNQPQHF. DNA for the CDR3: TGCGCCAGCAGTCTTACACGGGGAGGTAGCAATCAGCCCCAGCATTTT. The rearrangement uses TRBV10-2 and TRBJ1-5; D remains ambiguous. The CDR3 has 16 residues. Germline V gives CDR1 WSHSY, CDR2 SAAADI. V was trimmed by 5 bases and J by 0 bases, leaving 14 bases between them.

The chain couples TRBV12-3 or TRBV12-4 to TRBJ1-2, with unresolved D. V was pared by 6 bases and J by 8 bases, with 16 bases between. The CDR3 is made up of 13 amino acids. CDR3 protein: CASSLLAAGGYTF. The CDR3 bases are TGTGCCAGCAGCTTACTCGCCGCGGGGGGCTACACCTTC.